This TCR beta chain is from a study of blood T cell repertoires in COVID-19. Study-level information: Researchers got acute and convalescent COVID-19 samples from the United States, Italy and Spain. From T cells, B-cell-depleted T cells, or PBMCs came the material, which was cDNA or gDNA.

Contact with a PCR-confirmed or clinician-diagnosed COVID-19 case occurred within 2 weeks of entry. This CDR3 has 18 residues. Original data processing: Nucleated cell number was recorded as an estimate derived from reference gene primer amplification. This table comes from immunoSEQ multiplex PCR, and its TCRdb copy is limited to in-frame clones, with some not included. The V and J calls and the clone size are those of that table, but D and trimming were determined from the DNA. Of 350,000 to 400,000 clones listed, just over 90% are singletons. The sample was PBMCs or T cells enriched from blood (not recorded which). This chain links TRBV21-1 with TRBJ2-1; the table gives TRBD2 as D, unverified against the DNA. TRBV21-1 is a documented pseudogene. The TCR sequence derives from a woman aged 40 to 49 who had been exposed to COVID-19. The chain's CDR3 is CASSKPPGAWSSYNEQFF. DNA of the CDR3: TGTGCCAGCAGCAAACCCCCGGGAGCCTGGAGCTCCTACAATGAGCAGTTCTTC.